Below are 2 T cell receptor beta chains sequenced from a single sample in a study of blood T cell repertoires in COVID-19. The data were produced by immunoSEQ multiplex PCR, yet TCRdb's version contains in-frame clones alone and is incomplete. The table shows fewer than 120,000 clones, with 76% occurring only once. Source material: peripheral blood. All receptors come from a woman of 80 years or more with acute or convalescent COVID-19.

The chain is built from TRBV27 and TRBJ2-2; D possibly corresponds to TRBD1 (6 bases). Trimming shortened V by 5 bases and J by 1 base, and 14 bases separated the two germline ends. Germline loops: CDR1 MNHEY, CDR2 SMNVEV (reference sequence). The CDR3 sequence is 16 residues long. CDR3 in amino acids: CASSQQGNRNTGELFF. The CDR3 nucleotides are TGTGCCAGCAGTCAACAGGGTAACAGGAACACCGGGGAGCTGTTTTTT.

J is TRBJ2-7 and V is TRBV29-1; 7 nucleotides line up with TRBD2. This CDR3 has 11 amino acids. Germline-derived CDR1 and CDR2 are SQVTM and ANQGSEA. The junction had 2 bases not matched to a gene; V was cut back by 7 bases and J by 2 bases. The DNA for the CDR3 is TGCAGCGCCAGCGGGACCTACGAGCAGTACTTC. It is translated as CSASGTYEQYF.